The clone carrying this TCR beta chain was found a few times. Its antigen is currently unknown. Amplification targeted TCR beta CDR3 regions from RNA transcripts. The HTBI primer set served for first-round RT-PCR of the TCR CDR3. TCRdb re-called the multiplex PCR reads through MiXCR, storing one row per CDR3 protein. The table shows 300,000 to 350,000 distinct CDR3 sequences, with 21% occurring only once. Trimming pared 0 bases from V and 7 bases from J, leaving 8 bases between. The V gene's germline CDR1 is SGHRS and CDR2 YFSETQ. This CDR3 contains 12 residues. The data are from a study of T cells in Graves' hyperthyroidism and ophthalmopathy. Whole-study results and caveats: The model identified upcoming ophthalmopathy a median roughly 6 months ahead of onset. Through a model of 13 V-J features, ophthalmopathy was separated from stable hyperthyroidism.

What was sequenced was blood. This TCR came from a woman between 45 and 65 years old with Graves' hyperthyroidism. The chain employs TRBV5-1 and TRBJ2-7, with no clear D. The DNA of the CDR3 is TGCGCCAGCAGCTTGGTTCTAACGGAGCAGTACTTC. Amino acids: CASSLVLTEQYF.